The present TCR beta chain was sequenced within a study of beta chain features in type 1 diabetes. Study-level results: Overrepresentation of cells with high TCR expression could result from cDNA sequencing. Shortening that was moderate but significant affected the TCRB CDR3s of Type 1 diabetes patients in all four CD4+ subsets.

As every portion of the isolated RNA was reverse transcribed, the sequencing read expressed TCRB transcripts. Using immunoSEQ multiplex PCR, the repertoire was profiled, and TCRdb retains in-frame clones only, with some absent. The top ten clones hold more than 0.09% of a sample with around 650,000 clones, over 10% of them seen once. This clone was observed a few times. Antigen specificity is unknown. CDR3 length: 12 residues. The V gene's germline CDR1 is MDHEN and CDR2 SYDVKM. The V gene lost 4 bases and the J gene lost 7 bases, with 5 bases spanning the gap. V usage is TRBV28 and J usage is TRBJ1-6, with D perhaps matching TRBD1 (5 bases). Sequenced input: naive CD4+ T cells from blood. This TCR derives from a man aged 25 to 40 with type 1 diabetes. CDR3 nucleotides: TGTGCCAGCAGTTCAGGGAATTCACCCCTCCACTTT. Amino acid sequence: CASSSGNSPLHF.